This paragraph covers one TCR beta chain sequence. The antigen is not known. The missing CDR3 end, 3 residues past where the read stops, is filled in from the germline J gene. The record originates from a study of T cells in women clearing cervical HPV infection. Regarding the study as a whole: CIN3+ cases had significantly higher TCR richness than controls; evenness did not differ.

CDR3 length: 14 amino acids. Germline V lookup: CDR1 SEHNR, CDR2 FQNEAQ (reference sequence). The method was immunoSEQ multiplex PCR; TCRdb's version includes in-frame clones alone and lacks a portion of them. Seen in this sample are roughly 25,000 clones; the ten most common clones hold 6% to 7%. Specimen: blood buffy coat. This clonotype was sampled from a woman aged 18 to 69 with a cervical HPV16 infection that either progressed to CIN3+ or cleared (not recorded which). The chain employs TRBV7-9 and TRBJ1-2; TRBD1 matches 7 bases. CDR3 amino acids: CASSFGTVADTYTF. Incomplete CDR3 DNA: TGTGCCAGCAGTTTCGGGACAGTGGCAGATACC. Combining the CDR3 with reference TRBV7-9 and TRBJ1-2 gives the whole variable domain DTGVSQNPRHKITKRGQNVTFRCDPISEHNRLYWYRQTLGQGPEFLTYFQNEAQLEKSRLLSDRFSAERPKGSFSTLEIQRTEQGDSAMYLCASSFGTVADTYTFGSGTRLTVV.